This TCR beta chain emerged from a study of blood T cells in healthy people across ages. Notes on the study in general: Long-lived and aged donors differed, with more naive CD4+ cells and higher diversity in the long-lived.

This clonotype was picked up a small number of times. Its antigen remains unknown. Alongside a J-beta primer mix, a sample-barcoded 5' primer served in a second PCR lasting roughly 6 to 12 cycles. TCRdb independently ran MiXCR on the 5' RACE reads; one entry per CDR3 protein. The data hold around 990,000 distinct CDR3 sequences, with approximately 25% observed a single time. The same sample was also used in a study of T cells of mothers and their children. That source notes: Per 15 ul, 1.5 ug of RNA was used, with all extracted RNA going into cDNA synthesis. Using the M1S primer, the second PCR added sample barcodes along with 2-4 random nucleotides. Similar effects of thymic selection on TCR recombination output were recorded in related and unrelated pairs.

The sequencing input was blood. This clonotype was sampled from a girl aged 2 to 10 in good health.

The CDR3 sequence is CSARDGDSRYGNTIYF. In DNA form, the CDR3 reads TGCAGTGCTAGAGATGGGGACAGTCGGTACGGAAACACCATATATTTT. The gene calls are TRBV20-1 and TRBJ1-3, with 7 positions matching TRBD1. V gave up 0 bases and J gave up 4 bases; unmatched junction bases: 9. This CDR3 is 16 amino acids long. Per germline, CDR1 DFQATT and CDR2 SNEGSKA (reference sequence).